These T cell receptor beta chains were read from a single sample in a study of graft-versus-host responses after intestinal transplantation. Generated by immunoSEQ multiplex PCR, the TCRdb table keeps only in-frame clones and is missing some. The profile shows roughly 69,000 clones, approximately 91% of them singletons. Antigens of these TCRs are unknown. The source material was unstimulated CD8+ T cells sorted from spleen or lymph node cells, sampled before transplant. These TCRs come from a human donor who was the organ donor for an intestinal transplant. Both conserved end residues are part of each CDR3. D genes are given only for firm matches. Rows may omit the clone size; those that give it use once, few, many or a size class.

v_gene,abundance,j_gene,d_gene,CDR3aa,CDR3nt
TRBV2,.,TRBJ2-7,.,CASSDGEQYF,TGTGCCAGCAGTGACGGCGAGCAGTACTTC
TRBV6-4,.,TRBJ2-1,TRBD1,CASSGTGESYNEQFF,TGTGCCAGCAGCGGGACAGGGGAGTCCTACAATGAGCAGTTCTTC
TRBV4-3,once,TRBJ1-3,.,CASSPTPPRSGNTIYF,TGCGCCAGCAGCCCTACCCCACCCCGCTCTGGAAACACCATATATTTT
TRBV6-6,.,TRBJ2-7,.,CASSYATGPYPQLRYF,TGTGCCAGCAGTTACGCTACAGGTCCTTATCCCCAATTACGGTACTTC
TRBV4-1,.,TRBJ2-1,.,CASSQEERAYNEQFF,TGCGCCAGCAGCCAAGAAGAACGGGCCTACAATGAGCAGTTCTTC
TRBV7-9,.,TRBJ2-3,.,CASSLIGVSTDTQYF,TGTGCCAGCAGCTTAATCGGAGTGAGCACAGATACGCAGTATTTT
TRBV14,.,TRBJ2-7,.,CASSQGGHEQYF,TGTGCCAGCAGCCAAGGGGGGCACGAGCAGTACTTC
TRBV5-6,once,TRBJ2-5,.,CASSAEAPYQETQYF,TGTGCCAGCAGCGCCGAAGCGCCGTACCAAGAGACCCAGTACTTC
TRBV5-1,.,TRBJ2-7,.,CASSFYRQKQDEQYF,TGCGCCAGCAGCTTCTACCGACAGAAGCAAGACGAGCAGTACTTC
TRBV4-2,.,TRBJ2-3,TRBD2,CASSQEERASGNTDTQYF,TGTGCCAGCAGCCAAGAAGAGAGGGCTAGCGGAAACACAGATACGCAGTATTTT
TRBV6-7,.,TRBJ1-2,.,CASSYAGRLYGYTF,TGTGCCAGCAGTTATGCGGGGAGGCTATATGGCTACACCTTC
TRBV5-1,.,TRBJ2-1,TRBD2,CASSLLAGAYNEQFF,TGCGCCAGCAGCTTACTAGCGGGAGCTTACAATGAGCAGTTCTTC
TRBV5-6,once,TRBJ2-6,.,CASSSTFDTPTSGANVLTF,TGTGCCAGCAGCTCCACTTTTGACACGCCAACCTCTGGGGCCAACGTCCTGACTTTC
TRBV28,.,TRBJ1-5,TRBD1,CATRGQTNQPQHF,TGTGCCACCCGGGGACAGACGAATCAGCCCCAGCATTTT
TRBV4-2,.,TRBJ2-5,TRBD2,CASSQERPSGQETQYF,TGTGCCAGCAGCCAAGAGCGGCCTAGCGGGCAAGAGACCCAGTACTTC
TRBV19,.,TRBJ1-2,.,CASSGQTYGYTF,TGTGCCAGTAGTGGACAGACGTATGGCTACACCTTC
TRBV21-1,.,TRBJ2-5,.,CARPEGAGTQYF,TGTGCCAGACCCGAGGGGGCCGGGACCCAGTACTTC
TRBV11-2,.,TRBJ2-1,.,CASSLVSGYAGSNEQFF,TGTGCCAGCAGCTTAGTTAGTGGCTACGCGGGATCCAATGAGCAGTTCTTC
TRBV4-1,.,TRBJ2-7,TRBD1,CASSQKQGSHEQYF,TGCGCCAGCAGCCAGAAACAGGGGAGCCACGAGCAGTACTTC
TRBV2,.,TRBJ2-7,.,CASSDYSGGVGEQYF,TGTGCCAGCAGTGACTATAGCGGAGGGGTAGGCGAGCAGTACTTC
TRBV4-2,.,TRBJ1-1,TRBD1,CASSGQGENTEAFF,TGTGCCAGCAGCGGACAGGGGGAGAACACTGAAGCTTTCTTT
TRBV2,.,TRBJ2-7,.,CASNHQYEQYF,TGTGCCAGCAACCATCAGTACGAGCAGTACTTC
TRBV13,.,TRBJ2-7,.,CASSLVGGGWEQYF,TGTGCCAGCAGCTTAGTAGGGGGGGGTTGGGAGCAGTACTTC
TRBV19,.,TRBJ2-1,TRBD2,CASSSGGRGWEQFF,TGTGCCAGTAGTAGCGGCGGGAGGGGCTGGGAGCAGTTCTTC
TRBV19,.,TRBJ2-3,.,CASTGLHTDTQYF,TGTGCCAGTACAGGGCTCCACACAGATACGCAGTATTTT
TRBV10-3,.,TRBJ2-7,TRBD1,CAISAGTGGNLQYF,TGTGCCATCAGTGCCGGGACAGGGGGCAATTTGCAGTACTTC
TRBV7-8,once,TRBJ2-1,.,CASSYTGTPNEQFF,TGTGCCAGCAGCTACACTGGGACTCCCAATGAGCAGTTCTTC
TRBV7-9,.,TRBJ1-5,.,CASSFREGQPQHF,TGTGCCAGCAGCTTCAGGGAGGGGCAGCCCCAGCATTTT
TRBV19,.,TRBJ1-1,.,CASSISGNTEAFF,TGTGCCAGTAGTATTTCCGGGAACACTGAAGCTTTCTTT
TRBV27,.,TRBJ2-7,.,CASSLSPSVSYEQYF,TGTGCCAGCAGTTTATCACCTAGCGTCTCCTACGAGCAGTACTTC
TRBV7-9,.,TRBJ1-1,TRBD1,CASSWPTGGRTEAFF,TGTGCCAGCAGCTGGCCGACAGGGGGAAGAACTGAAGCTTTCTTT
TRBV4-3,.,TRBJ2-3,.,CASSQEQGLAGADTQYF,TGCGCCAGCAGCCAAGAACAAGGGCTAGCCGGGGCAGATACGCAGTATTTT